This TCR beta chain was recovered during a study of monozygotic twins with cystic fibrosis. Whole-study findings and limits: Clonality was generally low (median around 0.01), higher in the most severe patients. V usage most resembled the co-twin in 13 of 16 pairs.

V was cut by 2 bases and J by 4 bases, with 12 bases left in between. CDR3 length: 15 residues. Germline values: CDR1 LNHDA, CDR2 SQIVND (reference sequence). Libraries were prepared by immunoSEQ multiplex PCR; TCRdb keeps only in-frame clonotypes and omits some of them. The data show 9,500 to 14,000 clones, 95% to 97% seen once. Comment on this clone: The antigen remains undetermined.

The chain employs TRBV19 and TRBJ1-5; perhaps TRBD1 as D (5 bases). The receptor was derived from a boy between 10 and 17 years old with cystic fibrosis. Sequencing was performed on blood. Here the CDR3 reads CASSIMGQANQPQHF. The DNA for the CDR3 is TGTGCCAGTAGTATAATGGGGCAGGCGAATCAGCCCCAGCATTTT.